Sequencing of this T cell receptor (beta chain) was carried out in a study of shared clonotypes between healthy human individuals. General study findings and limits: With few donors, the genetic and exposure-history diversity represented was limited.

Clones were sequenced by immunoSEQ multiplex PCR, and TCRdb holds only the in-frame ones, with some missing. The table shows about 490,000 clones, with 76% occurring only once. In regard to this clone: Its matching antigen is unknown.

Germline lookup yields CDR1 SNHLY and CDR2 FYNNEI. The V and J ends lost 5 bases and 4 bases, in that order; junction bases with no gene match: 4. CDR3 length: 14 residues. Sequenced material: PBMCs. The source is a woman between 40 and 50 years old in good health. Some clones in this sample may be carry-over from other donors' samples. V is TRBV2 and J is TRBJ2-2; 7 nucleotides agree with TRBD1. CDR3 loop: CASSHPGGTGELFF. The CDR3 DNA follows: TGTGCCAGCAGTCATCCAGGGGGCACCGGGGAGCTGTTTTTT.